This TCR beta chain was sequenced during a study of blood T cell repertoires in COVID-19. For the study at large: Sites across the United States, Italy and Spain contributed samples from acute and convalescent COVID-19. PBMCs, B-cell-depleted T cells, or T cells provided the cDNA or gDNA that made up the material.

This CDR3 has 14 residues. V lost 3 bases and J 10 bases, leaving 13 bases between the germline ends. The germline gives CDR1 LGHNA, CDR2 YSLEER. Original processing methods: Estimation of nucleated cell counts relied on the amplification of reference gene primers. TCRdb keeps only in-frame clones here, not all; method: immunoSEQ multiplex PCR. The V and J calls and clone size are taken from that table; D and trimming were inferred from the DNA. This table has around 150,000 clones, approximately 73% appearing once. The TCR comes from an elderly woman with acute or convalescent COVID-19. The sequencing sample was made of peripheral blood. V gene TRBV4-3 combines with J gene TRBJ1-6; D is possibly TRBD1 (5 bases). The CDR3 sequence: CASSQVGGLSPLHF. DNA for the CDR3: TGCGCCAGCAGCCAGGTTGGGGGGTTATCACCCCTCCACTTT.